Many counts were recorded for the clone carrying this TCR beta chain. The antigen is not known. With the read ending 3 residues before the CDR3 end, the germline J gene is used to fill in that end. The source of the sample is a study of T cell clonality in common variable immunodeficiency. Study results and caveats: Common variable immunodeficiency TCR beta sequences reportedly had fewer deletions and N-nucleotide insertions. Shared TCRbeta clones were fewer between CVID subjects than controls.

TCRdb's table, derived via immunoSEQ multiplex PCR, lists solely in-frame clones and lacks some. Sampling found tens of thousands of clones, none seen once. The CDR3 spans 12 residues. V was cut by 6 bases and J by 8 bases, with 11 bases left in between. Germline CDR1 and CDR2: MNHEY and SVGEGT. Of CVID subjects, more than twelve were female and fewer than 30 male, mean age 40. For at least one year, all CVID subjects received replacement immunoglobulin. The source material was peripheral blood mononuclear cells. The TCR was taken from a human donor with common variable immunodeficiency. The rearrangement joins TRBV6-2 or TRBV6-3 to TRBJ2-4; TRBD1 might be the D (5 bases). CDR3 residues: CASRGARDIQYF. CDR3 bases read: TGTGCCAGCAGAGGGGCCCGGGACATT.